This record looks at one TCR beta chain sequence and its context. This sample was taken from a study of blood T cell repertoires in COVID-19. The table came from immunoSEQ multiplex PCR; TCRdb's copy has only in-frame clones and leaves some out. The table shows about 76,000 clones, with 90% occurring only once. Between the trimmed V and J ends, which lost 0 bases and 6 bases, there was a span of 8 bases. The CDR3 is 14 amino acids. Germline V gives CDR1 MNHEY, CDR2 SVGAGI. Sequenced sample: peripheral blood. V usage is TRBV6-5 and J usage is TRBJ2-2; TRBD1 is a possible D gene (6 bases). The clonotype comes from a human donor in a cohort sampled during active COVID-19. Written as DNA, the CDR3 is TGTGCCAGCAGTTACTCTGAGGGGGCCGGGGAGCTGTTTTTT. Protein sequence: CASSYSEGAGELFF.